What follows are 12 T cell receptor beta chains derived from one specimen sequenced in a study of cytomegalovirus exposure and HLA in healthy donors. Researchers ran the PCR with 60 Vbeta and 13 Jbeta primers. Produced via immunoSEQ multiplex PCR; TCRdb's table is partial and in-frame only. The sample records 120,000 or so clones, over 9.5% being singletons. Material for sequencing was PBMCs. The receptors stem from a woman aged 18-29 years in good health and CMV-seropositive.

This chain connects TRBV7-9 to TRBJ2-1, with D tentatively TRBD2 (6 bases). CDR1 is SEHNR and CDR2 is FQNEAQ in the germline V gene (reference sequence). The CDR3 is 16 residues long. Trimming removed 5 bases at V and 1 base at J, with 15 bases between. CDR3 coding DNA: TGTGCCAGCAGCCCCGTGGAGGGACCATCCTACAATGAGCAGTTCTTC. Translating gives CASSPVEGPSYNEQFF.

The V and J genes are TRBV6-5 and TRBJ2-7; possible D gene TRBD2, 5 bases. The CDR3 spans 14 residues. The germline V gene encodes CDR1 MNHEY and CDR2 SVGAGI. V was pared by 0 bases and J by 7 bases, with 13 bases between. CDR3 nucleotide sequence: TGTGCCAGCAGTTACTCGATAGGGAGTTGGGAGCAGTACTTC. Its protein product is CASSYSIGSWEQYF.

This clone has more than one count but fewer than ten. The CDR3 here is CASSYSMTGEGEQYF. The CDR3 region has the DNA TGTGCCAGCAGTTACTCGATGACGGGAGAGGGCGAGCAGTACTTC. The gene calls are TRBV6-5 and TRBJ2-7; a weak D match, TRBD2 (6 bases). CDR1 MNHEY and CDR2 SVGAGI come from the germline V gene. Trimming took off 0 bases at V and 6 bases at J, with 15 bases between the two ends. This CDR3 is built from 15 residues.

The chain is built from TRBV18 and TRBJ1-5; possible D gene TRBD1, 6 bases. Germline loops: CDR1 KGHSH, CDR2 LQKENI. V was shortened by 3 bases and J by 3 bases, with 12 bases between the two germline ends. The CDR3 consists of 15 residues. The DNA for the CDR3 is TGTGCCAGCTCACCTTCGACAGGTACCAATCAGCCCCAGCATTTT. Amino acid sequence: CASSPSTGTNQPQHF.

The CDR3 here is CASSPWGLAGGPGGELFF. CDR3 sequence (DNA): TGTGCCAGTAGCCCTTGGGGACTAGCGGGAGGGCCAGGCGGGGAGCTGTTTTTT. The chain couples TRBV19 to TRBJ2-2, with 16 positions matching TRBD2. This CDR3 spans 18 amino acids. Germline V lookup: CDR1 LNHDA, CDR2 SQIVND (reference sequence). V lost 6 bases to trimming and J lost 7 bases; unmatched junction nucleotides: 11.

This clone appeared a few times. The CDR3 DNA is TGTGCCAGCAGCTCCACGAGGAACACTGAAGCTTTCTTT. Translation: CASSSTRNTEAFF. V gene TRBV11-2 combines with J gene TRBJ1-1; D remains ambiguous. V shed 4 bases and J shed 1 base, with 7 bases lying between them. Germline V gives CDR1 SGHAT, CDR2 FQNNGV. The CDR3 contains 13 residues. Variable domain in full (rest from reference TRBV11-2 and TRBJ1-1): EAGVAQSPRYKIIEKRQSVAFWCNPISGHATLYWYQQILGQGPKLLIQFQNNGVVDDSQLPKDRFSAERLKGVDSTLKIQPAKLEDSAVYLCASSSTRNTEAFFGQGTRLTVV.

The sample holds a few counts of this clone. The gene calls are TRBV6-5 and TRBJ1-2; TRBD1 matches at 8 bases. CDR3 length equals 13 residues. Germline CDR1 is MNHEY and CDR2 is SVGAGI. After removal of 6 bases from V and 8 bases from J, the junction contained 8 bases not matched to a gene. DNA for the CDR3: TGTGCCAGCAGGTCACCAGGGGGCTGGGGCTACACCTTC. As protein: CASRSPGGWGYTF.

With regard to this clone: Other DNA sequences in this specimen translate into the identical CDR3. V gene TRBV4-1 combines with J gene TRBJ2-7; no clear D gene. CDR3 length: 14 residues. Per the germline V gene, CDR1 is MGHRA and CDR2 is YSYEKL. V was shortened by 3 bases and J by 5 bases, with 14 bases between the two germline ends. CDR3 amino acids: CASSHDPVDNEQYF. CDR3 in DNA: TGCGCCAGCAGCCATGATCCGGTCGACAACGAGCAGTACTTC.

The J gene is TRBJ1-2, the V gene TRBV6-1; D call uncertain. V lost 5 bases and J lost 3, with 10 bases in between. The germline V gene encodes CDR1 MNHNS and CDR2 SASEGT. This CDR3 is 13 amino acids long. The CDR3 DNA reads as TGTGCCAGCAGTCTTCGGGAGTACTATGGCTACACCTTC. It is translated as CASSLREYYGYTF.

This clone was detected a few times. The rearrangement uses TRBV4-1 and TRBJ2-7; 8 bases agree with TRBD2. CDR1 and CDR2 (germline): MGHRA, YSYEKL. The V gene end was trimmed by 4 bases and the J gene end by 8 bases; junction bases not matched to a gene: 13. The CDR3 covers 15 residues. CDR3 in amino acids: CASSRSPGLGFQQYF. In nucleotides, the CDR3 is TGCGCCAGCAGCCGATCGCCGGGACTAGGGTTCCAGCAGTACTTC.

This clone turned up a few times. The chain recombines TRBV2 with TRBJ2-1; D is perhaps TRBD1 (6 bases). The length of the CDR3 is 14 residues. V lost 4 bases, J lost 2 bases, and 9 bases lay in between. Per the germline V gene, CDR1 is SNHLY and CDR2 is FYNNEI. This CDR3 reads CASSAGTTYNEQFF. In nucleotides, the CDR3 is TGTGCCAGCAGTGCGGGGACAACCTACAATGAGCAGTTCTTC.

The chain carries TRBV29-1 and TRBJ2-6; tentatively, D is TRBD1 (6 bases). Trimming stripped 8 bases from V and 0 bases from J, with 8 bases between. There are 13 residues in the CDR3. Germline CDR1 is SQVTM and CDR2 is ANQGSEA. CDR3 protein: CSNRVSGANVLTF. DNA for the CDR3: TGCAGCAACAGGGTCTCTGGGGCCAACGTCCTGACTTTC.